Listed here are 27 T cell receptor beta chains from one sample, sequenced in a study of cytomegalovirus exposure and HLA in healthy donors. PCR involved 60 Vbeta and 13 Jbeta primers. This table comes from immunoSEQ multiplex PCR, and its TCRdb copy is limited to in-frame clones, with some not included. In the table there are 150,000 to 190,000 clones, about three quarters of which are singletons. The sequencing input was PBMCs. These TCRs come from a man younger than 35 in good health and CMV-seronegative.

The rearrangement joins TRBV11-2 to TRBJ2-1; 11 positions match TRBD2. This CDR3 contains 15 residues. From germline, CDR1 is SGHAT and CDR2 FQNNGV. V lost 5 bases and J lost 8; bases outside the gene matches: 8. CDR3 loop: CASSQTSGKEDEQFF. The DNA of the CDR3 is TGTGCCAGCAGCCAGACTAGCGGGAAGGAGGATGAGCAGTTCTTC.

CDR3 DNA sequence: TGTGCCAGCAGCCGACAGTTCTCTGGAAACACCATATATTTT. This sequence encodes CASSRQFSGNTIYF. This chain joins TRBV13 and TRBJ1-3; weak D call: TRBD1 (5 bases). V gave up 5 bases and J gave up 0 bases, with 8 bases separating them. The V gene's germline CDR1 is PRHDT and CDR2 FYEKMQ (reference sequence). The CDR3 length is 14 residues.

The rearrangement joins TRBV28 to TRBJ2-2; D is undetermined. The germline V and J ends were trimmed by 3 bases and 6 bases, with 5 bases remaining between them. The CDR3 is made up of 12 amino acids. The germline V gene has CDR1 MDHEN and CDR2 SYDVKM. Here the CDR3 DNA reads TGTGCCAGCAGTTTCAGGCCCGGGGAGCTGTTTTTT. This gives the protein CASSFRPGELFF. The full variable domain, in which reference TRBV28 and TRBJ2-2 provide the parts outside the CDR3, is DVKVTQSSRYLVKRTGEKVFLECVQDMDHENMFWYRQDPGLGLRLIYFSYDVKMKEKGDIPEGYSVSREKKERFSLILESASTNQTSMYLCASSFRPGELFFGEGSRLTVL.

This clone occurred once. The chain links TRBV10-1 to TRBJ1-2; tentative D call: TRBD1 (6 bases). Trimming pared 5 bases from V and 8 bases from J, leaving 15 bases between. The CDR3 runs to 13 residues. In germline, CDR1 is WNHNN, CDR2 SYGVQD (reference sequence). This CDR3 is CASSSRQAGGYTF. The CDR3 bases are TGCGCCAGCAGTAGCCGACAGGCCGGGGGCTACACCTTC.

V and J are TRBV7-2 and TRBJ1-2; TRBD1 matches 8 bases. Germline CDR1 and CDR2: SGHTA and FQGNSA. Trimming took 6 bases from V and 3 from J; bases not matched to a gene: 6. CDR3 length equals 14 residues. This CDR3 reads CASRLDREDYGYTF. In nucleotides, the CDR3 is TGTGCCAGCAGATTGGACAGGGAGGACTATGGCTACACCTTC.

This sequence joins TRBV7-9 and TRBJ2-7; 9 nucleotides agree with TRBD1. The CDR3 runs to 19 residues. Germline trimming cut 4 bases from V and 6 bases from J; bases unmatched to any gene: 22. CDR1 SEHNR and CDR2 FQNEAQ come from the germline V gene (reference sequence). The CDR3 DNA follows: TGTGCCAGCAGCTCCCGGGACAGGGTCCGGTGGGGCGACCTGGGCGAGCAGTACTTC. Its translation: CASSSRDRVRWGDLGEQYF. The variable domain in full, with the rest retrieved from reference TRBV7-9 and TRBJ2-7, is DTGVSQNPRHKITKRGQNVTFRCDPISEHNRLYWYRQTLGQGPEFLTYFQNEAQLEKSRLLSDRFSAERPKGSFSTLEIQRTEQGDSAMYLCASSSRDRVRWGDLGEQYFGPGTRLTVT.

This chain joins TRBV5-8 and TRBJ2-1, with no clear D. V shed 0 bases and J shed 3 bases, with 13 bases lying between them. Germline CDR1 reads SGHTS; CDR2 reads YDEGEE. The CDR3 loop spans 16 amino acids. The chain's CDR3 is CASSLGGRSFYNEQFF. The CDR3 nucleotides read TGTGCCAGCAGCTTGGGTGGGCGATCTTTCTACAATGAGCAGTTCTTC.

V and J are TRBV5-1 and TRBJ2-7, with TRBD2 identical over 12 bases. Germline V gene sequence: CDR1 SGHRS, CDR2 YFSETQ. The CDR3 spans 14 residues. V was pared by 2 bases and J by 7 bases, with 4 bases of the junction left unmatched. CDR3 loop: CASSFGLAGKEQYF. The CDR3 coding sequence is TGCGCCAGCAGCTTCGGACTAGCGGGGAAGGAGCAGTACTTC.

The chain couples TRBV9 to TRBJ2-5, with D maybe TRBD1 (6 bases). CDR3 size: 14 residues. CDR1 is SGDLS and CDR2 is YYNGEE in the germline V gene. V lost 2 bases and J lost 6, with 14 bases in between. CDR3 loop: CASSVGGQEKTQYF. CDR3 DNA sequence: TGTGCCAGCAGCGTTGGGGGCCAGGAAAAGACCCAGTACTTC.

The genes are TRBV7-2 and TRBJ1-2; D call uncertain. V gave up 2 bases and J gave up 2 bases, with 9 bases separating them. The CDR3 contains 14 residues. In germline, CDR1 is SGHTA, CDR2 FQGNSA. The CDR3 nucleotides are TGTGCCAGCAGCTTACCCCTAGAGAACTATGGCTACACCTTC. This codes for CASSLPLENYGYTF.

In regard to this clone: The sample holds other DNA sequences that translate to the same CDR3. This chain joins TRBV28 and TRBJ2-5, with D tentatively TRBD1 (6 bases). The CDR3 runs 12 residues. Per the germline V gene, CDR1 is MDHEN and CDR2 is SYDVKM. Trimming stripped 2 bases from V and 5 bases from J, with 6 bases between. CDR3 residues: CASSLRGETQYF. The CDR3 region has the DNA TGTGCCAGCAGTTTAAGGGGGGAGACCCAGTACTTC.

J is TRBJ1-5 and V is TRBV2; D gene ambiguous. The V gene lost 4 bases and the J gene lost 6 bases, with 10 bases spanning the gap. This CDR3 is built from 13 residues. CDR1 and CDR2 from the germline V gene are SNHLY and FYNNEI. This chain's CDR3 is CASSGGEGQPQHF. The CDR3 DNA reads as TGTGCCAGCAGTGGTGGGGAGGGTCAGCCCCAGCATTTT.

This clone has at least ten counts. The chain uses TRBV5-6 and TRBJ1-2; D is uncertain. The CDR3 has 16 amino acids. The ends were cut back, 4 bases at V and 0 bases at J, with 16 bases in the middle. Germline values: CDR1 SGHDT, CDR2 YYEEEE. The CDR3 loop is CASSRAQVIPNYGYTF. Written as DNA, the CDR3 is TGTGCCAGCAGCCGAGCCCAGGTGATCCCTAACTATGGCTACACCTTC.

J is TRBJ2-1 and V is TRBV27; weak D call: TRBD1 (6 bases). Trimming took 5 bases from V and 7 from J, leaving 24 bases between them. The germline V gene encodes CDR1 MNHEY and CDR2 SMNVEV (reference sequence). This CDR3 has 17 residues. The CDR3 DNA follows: TGTGCCAGCAGTCCCCCCCATGGGGCCCAAAGGGGGAATGAGCAGTTCTTC. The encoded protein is CASSPPHGAQRGNEQFF.

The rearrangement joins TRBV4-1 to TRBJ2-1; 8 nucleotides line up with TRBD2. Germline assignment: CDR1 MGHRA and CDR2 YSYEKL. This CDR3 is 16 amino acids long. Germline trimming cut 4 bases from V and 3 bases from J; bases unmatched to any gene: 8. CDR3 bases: TGCGCCAGCAGCCCTTACGCCAGCGGGAGCTACAATGAGCAGTTCTTC. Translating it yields CASSPYASGSYNEQFF.

The chain's CDR3 is CASSDQAAGQFF. Written as DNA, the CDR3 is TGTGCCAGCAGTGACCAAGCGGCCGGGCAGTTCTTC. The genes are TRBV2 and TRBJ2-1; the D gene is possibly TRBD2 (5 bases). In germline, CDR1 is SNHLY, CDR2 FYNNEI. This CDR3 is 12 amino acids long. V was cut by 3 bases and J by 12 bases, with 12 bases left in between.

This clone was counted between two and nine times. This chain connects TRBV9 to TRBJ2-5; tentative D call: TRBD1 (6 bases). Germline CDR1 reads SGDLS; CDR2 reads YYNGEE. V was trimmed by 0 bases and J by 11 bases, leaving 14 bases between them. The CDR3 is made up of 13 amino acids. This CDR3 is CASSVGIKGEQYF. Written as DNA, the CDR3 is TGTGCCAGCAGCGTAGGTATTAAGGGGGAGCAGTACTTC.

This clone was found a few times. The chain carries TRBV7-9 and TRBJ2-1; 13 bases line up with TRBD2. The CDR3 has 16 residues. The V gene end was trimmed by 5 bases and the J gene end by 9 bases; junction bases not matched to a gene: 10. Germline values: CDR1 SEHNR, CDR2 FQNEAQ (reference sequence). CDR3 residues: CASSPSGLAGVGEQFF. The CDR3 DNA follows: TGTGCCAGCAGCCCCTCCGGACTAGCGGGAGTTGGTGAGCAGTTCTTC.

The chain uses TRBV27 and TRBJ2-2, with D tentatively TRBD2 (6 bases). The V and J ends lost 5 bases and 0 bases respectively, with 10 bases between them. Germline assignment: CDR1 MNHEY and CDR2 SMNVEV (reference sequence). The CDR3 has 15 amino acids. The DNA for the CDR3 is TGTGCCAGCAGTGCGGGACGGACGAACACCGGGGAGCTGTTTTTT. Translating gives CASSAGRTNTGELFF.

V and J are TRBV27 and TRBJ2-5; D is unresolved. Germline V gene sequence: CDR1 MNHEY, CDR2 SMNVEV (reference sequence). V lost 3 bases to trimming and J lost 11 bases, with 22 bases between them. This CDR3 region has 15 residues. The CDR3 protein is CASSFSSLEKKEQYF. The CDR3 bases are TGTGCCAGCAGTTTTTCCAGCCTGGAGAAAAAAGAGCAGTACTTC.

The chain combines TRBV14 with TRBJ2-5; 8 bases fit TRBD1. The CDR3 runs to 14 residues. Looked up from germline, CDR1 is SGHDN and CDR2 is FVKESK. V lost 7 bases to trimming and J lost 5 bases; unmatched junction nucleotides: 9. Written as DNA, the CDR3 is TGTGCCAGCAACCCAGGGGGCGCCGGCGAGACCCAGTACTTC. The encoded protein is CASNPGGAGETQYF.

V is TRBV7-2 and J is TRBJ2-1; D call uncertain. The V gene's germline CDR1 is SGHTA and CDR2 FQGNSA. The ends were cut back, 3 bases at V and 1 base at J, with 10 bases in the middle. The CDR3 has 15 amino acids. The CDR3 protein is CASSFIVKSYNEQFF. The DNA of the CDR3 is TGTGCCAGCAGCTTTATTGTAAAATCCTACAATGAGCAGTTCTTC. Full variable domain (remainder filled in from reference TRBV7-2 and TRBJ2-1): GAGVSQSPSNKVTEKGKDVELRCDPISGHTALYWYRQSLGQGLEFLIYFQGNSAPDKSGLPSDRFSAERTGGSVSTLTIQRTQQEDSAVYLCASSFIVKSYNEQFFGPGTRLTVL.

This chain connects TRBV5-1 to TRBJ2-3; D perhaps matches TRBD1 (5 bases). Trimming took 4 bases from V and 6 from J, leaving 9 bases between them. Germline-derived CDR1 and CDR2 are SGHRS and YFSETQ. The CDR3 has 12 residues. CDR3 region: CASSRGRDTQYF. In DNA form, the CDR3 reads TGCGCCAGCAGCAGGGGCCGGGATACGCAGTATTTT.

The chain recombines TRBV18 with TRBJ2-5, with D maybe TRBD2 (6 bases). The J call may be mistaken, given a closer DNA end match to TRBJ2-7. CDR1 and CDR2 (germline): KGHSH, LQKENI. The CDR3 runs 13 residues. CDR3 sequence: CASSPGTDYEQYF. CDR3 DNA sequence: TGTGCCAGCTCACCTGGGACTGACTACGAGCAGTACTTC.

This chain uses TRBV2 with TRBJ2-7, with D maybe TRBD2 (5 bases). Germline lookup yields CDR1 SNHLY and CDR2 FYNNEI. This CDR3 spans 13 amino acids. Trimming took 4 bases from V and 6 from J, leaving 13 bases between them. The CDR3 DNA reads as TGTGCCAGCAGTGTTTGGCGGGTCGGCGAGCAGTACTTC. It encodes CASSVWRVGEQYF.

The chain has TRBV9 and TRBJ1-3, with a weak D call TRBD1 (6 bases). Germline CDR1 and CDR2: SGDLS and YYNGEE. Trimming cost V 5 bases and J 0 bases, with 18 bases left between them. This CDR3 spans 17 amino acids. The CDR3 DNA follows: TGTGCCAGCAGTCATACGGACGGGACATTCTCTGGAAACACCATATATTTT. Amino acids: CASSHTDGTFSGNTIYF.

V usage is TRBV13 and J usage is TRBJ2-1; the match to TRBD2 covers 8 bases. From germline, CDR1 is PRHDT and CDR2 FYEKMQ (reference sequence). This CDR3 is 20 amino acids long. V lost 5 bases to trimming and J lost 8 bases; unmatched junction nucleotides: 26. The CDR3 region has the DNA TGTGCCAGCAGCCCCCCCTACGGGACTAGAGCAGAGCATGGCATTTATGAGCAGTTCTTC. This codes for CASSPPYGTRAEHGIYEQFF. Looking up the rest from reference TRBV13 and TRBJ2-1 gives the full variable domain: AAGVIQSPRHLIKEKRETATLKCYPIPRHDTVYWYQQGPGQDPQFLISFYEKMQSDKGSIPDRFSAQQFSDYHSELNMSSLELGDSALYFCASSPPYGTRAEHGIYEQFFGPGTRLTVL.